Listed below are T cell receptor beta chains from one sample, sequenced in a study of blood T cells in healthy people across ages. TCRdb re-analysed the 5' RACE reads in MiXCR, keeping a single row per CDR3 protein. The table shows about 640,000 distinct CDR3 sequences, with approximately 30% occurring only once. Sequences were obtained from blood. The source of these receptors is a woman aged 80 or older in good health. The conserved cysteine and the conserved F or W are not part of the CDR3 here. Rows give clone size only sometimes, using once, few, many, or a class for an expanded clone.

clone size | J gene | V gene | CDR3 protein
many | TRBJ1-5 | TRBV6-1 | ASSSVDIVGSPQH
many | - | TRBV7-9 | ASRPGPSGEQY
many | TRBJ2-7 | TRBV30 | AWQLPASYVYEQY
few | TRBJ2-2 | TRBV3-1 | ASRRITGGLDTGELF
few | TRBJ1-2 | TRBV2 | ASSLGRSDGYT
many | TRBJ2-3 | TRBV5-1 | ASSQGGADTQY
- | TRBJ2-1 | TRBV6-2/TRBV6-3 | ASSTGPGRVNEQF
- | TRBJ2-2 | TRBV7-3 | ASQADRAGELF
- | TRBJ1-2 | TRBV10-3 | AITNYRGYYGYT
many | TRBJ2-7 | TRBV15 | ATSRDTSHSYEQY
- | TRBJ2-5 | TRBV6-9 | ASSSIWGTQETRF
once | TRBJ2-7 | TRBV4-2 | ASSLGAMDYEQY
many | TRBJ2-7 | TRBV6-2/TRBV6-3 | ASSYGEITYEQY
many | TRBJ2-5 | TRBV29-1 | SVEAGGIQETQY
few | TRBJ1-4 | TRBV20-1 | SARRATNEKLF
many | TRBJ2-1 | TRBV20-1 | RGETGLADSYNEQF
many | TRBJ2-4 | TRBV20-1 | SARGGPPVNIQY
few | TRBJ1-1 | TRBV5-1 | ASRLATEAF
- | TRBJ2-1 | TRBV12-3/TRBV12-4 | ASRATAGASEQF
many | TRBJ2-1 | TRBV9 | ASSVEGGSSYNEQF
many | TRBJ2-1 | TRBV4-2 | ASSQDLGTSTLSSYNEQF
- | TRBJ1-1 | TRBV6-2/TRBV6-3 | ASSNTGKLTEAF
- | TRBJ1-1 | TRBV29-1 | SVAGVNLNTEAF
many | TRBJ2-1 | TRBV28 | ASSLPPRGAKYNEQF
- | TRBJ1-1 | TRBV20-1 | SARDSWREGNKDTEAF
few | TRBJ1-6 | TRBV5-1 | ASSWDDARSPLH
- | TRBJ2-1 | TRBV20-1 | SAQLAGDLYNEQF
many | TRBJ2-7 | TRBV10-3 | AISEFSGYEQY
many | TRBJ2-3 | TRBV18 | ASSPQLYRTDTQY
- | TRBJ1-6 | TRBV27 | ASMWGYFSNSPPH
many | TRBJ2-7 | TRBV12-5 | ASRSGPTRGGQY
many | TRBJ2-1 | TRBV4-3 | ASSKGELAGHNEQF
- | TRBJ1-6 | TRBV20-1 | SARGAGTGNSPLH
many | TRBJ2-1 | TRBV5-5 | ASSSSGQGNEQF
many | TRBJ2-7 | TRBV5-1 | ASSSGPSNSYYEQY
- | TRBJ1-2 | TRBV4-2 | ASSQERTGCGYT
many | TRBJ2-1 | TRBV7-9 | ASSMAAGGLDEQF
many | TRBJ2-3 | TRBV24-1 | ATSAGDTQY
few | TRBJ2-7 | TRBV5-6 | ASFSSGLAGVYEQY
few | TRBJ1-6 | TRBV30 | AWSPGSYNSPLH
many | TRBJ2-5 | TRBV3-1 | ASSHGAEETQY
many | TRBJ2-7 | TRBV6-5 | ASSYTRSVTSEQY
- | TRBJ1-4 | TRBV7-2 | ASSLGTGYTNEKRF
once | TRBJ1-2 | TRBV7-8 | ASSLGQGIGGYT
many | TRBJ1-5 | TRBV3-1 | ASSRDGNQPQH
- | TRBJ1-2 | TRBV6-1 | ASQNRALRDYGYT
many | TRBJ2-7 | TRBV6-2/TRBV6-3 | ASSYSIGLGSEQY
many | TRBJ2-7 | TRBV7-9 | ASSLADGNSYEQY
few | TRBJ1-1 | TRBV12-3/TRBV12-4 | ASRVLGGRLTEAF
many | TRBJ1-5 | TRBV27 | ASSSGTHNQPQH
- | TRBJ1-4 | TRBV27 | AGSLRRGGATNEKLF
many | TRBJ1-1 | TRBV7-9 | ASLPTEGRATEAF
many | TRBJ2-5 | TRBV5-1 | ASSLRTPQAETQY